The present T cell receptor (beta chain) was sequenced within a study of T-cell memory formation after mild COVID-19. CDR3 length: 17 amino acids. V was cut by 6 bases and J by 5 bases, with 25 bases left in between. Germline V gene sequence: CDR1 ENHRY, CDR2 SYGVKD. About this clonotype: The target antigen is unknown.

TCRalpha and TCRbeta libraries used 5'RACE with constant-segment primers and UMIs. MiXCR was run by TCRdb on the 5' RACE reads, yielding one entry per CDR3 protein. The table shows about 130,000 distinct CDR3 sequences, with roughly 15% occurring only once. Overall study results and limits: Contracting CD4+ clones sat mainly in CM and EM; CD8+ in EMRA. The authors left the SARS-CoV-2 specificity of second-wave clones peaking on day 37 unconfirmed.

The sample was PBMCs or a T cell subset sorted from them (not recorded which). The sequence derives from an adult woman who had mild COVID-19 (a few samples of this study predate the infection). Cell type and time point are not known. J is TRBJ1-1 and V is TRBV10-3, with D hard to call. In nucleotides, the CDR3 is TGTGCCATCAGGGGCTCGCTCACCGGGGAGGAGAAGACTGAAGCTTTCTTT. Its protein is CAIRGSLTGEEKTEAFF.